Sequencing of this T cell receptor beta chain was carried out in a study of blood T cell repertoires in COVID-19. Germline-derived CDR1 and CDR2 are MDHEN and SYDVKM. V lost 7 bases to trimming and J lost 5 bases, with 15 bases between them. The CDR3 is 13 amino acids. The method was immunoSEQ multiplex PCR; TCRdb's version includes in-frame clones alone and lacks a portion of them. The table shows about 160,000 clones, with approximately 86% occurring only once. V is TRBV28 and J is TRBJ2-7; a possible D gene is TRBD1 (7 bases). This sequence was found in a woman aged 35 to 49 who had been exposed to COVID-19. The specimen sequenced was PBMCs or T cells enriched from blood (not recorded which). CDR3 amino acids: CASNQGGADEQYF. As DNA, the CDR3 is TGTGCCAGCAACCAGGGGGGAGCGGACGAGCAGTACTTC.